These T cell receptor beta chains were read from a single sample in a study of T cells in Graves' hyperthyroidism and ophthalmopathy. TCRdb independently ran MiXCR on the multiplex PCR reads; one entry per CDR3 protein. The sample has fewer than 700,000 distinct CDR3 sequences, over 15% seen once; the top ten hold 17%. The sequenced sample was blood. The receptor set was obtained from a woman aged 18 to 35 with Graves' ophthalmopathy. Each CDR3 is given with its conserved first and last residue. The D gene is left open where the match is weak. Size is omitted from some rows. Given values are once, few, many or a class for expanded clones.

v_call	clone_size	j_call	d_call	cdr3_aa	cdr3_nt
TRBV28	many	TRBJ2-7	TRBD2	CASITSGNEQYF	TGTGCCAGCATTACTAGCGGGAACGAGCAGTACTTC
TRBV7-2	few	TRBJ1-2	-	CASSLKVGDGYTF	TGTGCCAGCAGCTTAAAAGTTGGGGACGGCTACACCTTC
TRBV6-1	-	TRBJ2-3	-	CASSRGIGTDTQYF	TGTGCCAGCTCGAGGGGGATCGGAACAGATACGCAGTATTTT
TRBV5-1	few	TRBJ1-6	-	CASSWFRGKNSPLHF	TGCGCCAGCAGCTGGTTCAGGGGTAAGAATTCACCCCTCCACTTT
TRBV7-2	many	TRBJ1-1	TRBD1	CASSLEGGWGTEAFF	TGTGCCAGCAGCTTAGAAGGGGGCTGGGGCACTGAAGCTTTCTTT
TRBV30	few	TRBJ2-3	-	CAWSPRDSYTDTQYF	TGTGCCTGGAGTCCCCGGGACTCCTACACAGATACGCAGTATTTT
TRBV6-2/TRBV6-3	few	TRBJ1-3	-	CASSYSAGTFGNTIYF	TGTGCCAGCAGTTACTCGGCAGGAACCTTCGGAAACACCATATATTTT
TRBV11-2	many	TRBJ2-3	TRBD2	CASSFREGADTQYF	TGTGCCAGCAGCTTTCGGGAGGGGGCAGATACGCAGTATTTT
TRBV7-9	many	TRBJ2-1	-	CASSLGDTRNEQFF	TGTGCCAGCAGCTTAGGGGACACCCGGAATGAGCAGTTCTTC
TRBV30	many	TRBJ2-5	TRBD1	CAWRITGGSETQYF	TGTGCCTGGAGGATCACAGGGGGGAGCGAGACCCAGTACTTC
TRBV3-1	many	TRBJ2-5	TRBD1	CASSQATGSGETQYF	TGTGCCAGCAGCCAGGCGACAGGGTCGGGGGAGACCCAGTACTTC
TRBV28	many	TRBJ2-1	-	CASSSGNPYQFF	TGTGCCAGCAGCTCGGGAAATCCTTACCAGTTCTTC
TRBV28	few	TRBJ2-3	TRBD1	CASSFLQGSTDTQYF	TGTGCCAGCAGTTTCCTACAGGGGTCCACAGATACGCAGTATTTT
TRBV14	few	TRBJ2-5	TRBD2	CASSQELAGTETQYF	TGTGCCAGCAGCCAAGAACTAGCGGGAACGGAGACCCAGTACTTC
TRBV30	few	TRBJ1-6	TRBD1	CAWTRTGSPLHF	TGTGCCTGGACTCGGACAGGTTCACCCCTCCACTTT
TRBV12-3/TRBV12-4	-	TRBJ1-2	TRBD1	CASSEGTGDGYTF	TGTGCCAGCAGTGAGGGGACAGGGGATGGCTACACCTTC
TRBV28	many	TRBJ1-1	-	CASSLIQGSRVNTEAFF	TGTGCCAGCAGTTTAATTCAGGGGAGCAGGGTGAACACTGAAGCTTTCTTT
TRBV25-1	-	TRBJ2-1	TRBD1	CASIEWGQEQFF	TGTGCCAGCATTGAATGGGGACAGGAGCAGTTCTTC
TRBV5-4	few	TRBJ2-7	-	CASSSTGSGYEQYF	TGTGCCAGCAGCTCGACAGGTTCGGGATACGAGCAGTACTTC
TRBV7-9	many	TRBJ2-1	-	CASSFLRGILNEQFF	TGTGCCAGCAGCTTTCTCCGGGGAATATTGAATGAGCAGTTCTTC
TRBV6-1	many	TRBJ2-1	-	CASSEAEGSDEQFF	TGTGCCAGCAGTGAAGCGGAGGGGTCCGATGAGCAGTTCTTC
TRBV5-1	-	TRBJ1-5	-	CASSQENRPQHF	TGCGCCAGCAGCCAAGAAAATCGGCCCCAGCATTTT
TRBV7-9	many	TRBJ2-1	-	CASSTQWLEQFF	TGTGCCAGCAGCACCCAATGGTTGGAGCAGTTCTTC
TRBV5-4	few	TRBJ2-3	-	CASSTGGPPDTQYF	TGTGCCAGCAGCACTGGAGGGCCCCCGGATACGCAGTATTTT
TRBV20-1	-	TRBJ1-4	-	CSARHNEKLFF	TGCAGTGCTAGACATAATGAAAAACTGTTTTTT